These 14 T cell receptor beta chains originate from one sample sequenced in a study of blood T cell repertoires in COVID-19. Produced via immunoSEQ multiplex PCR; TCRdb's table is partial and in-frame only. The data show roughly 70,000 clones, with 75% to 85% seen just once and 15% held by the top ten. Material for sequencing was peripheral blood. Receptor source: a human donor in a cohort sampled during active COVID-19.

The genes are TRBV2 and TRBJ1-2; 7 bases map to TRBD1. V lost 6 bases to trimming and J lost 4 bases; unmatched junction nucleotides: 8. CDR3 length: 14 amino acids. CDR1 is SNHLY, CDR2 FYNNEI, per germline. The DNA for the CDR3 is TGTGCCAGCAGAGAAAGGACAGGACCCTATGGCTACACCTTC. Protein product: CASRERTGPYGYTF.

The CDR3, as DNA: TGTGCCAGCAGCTTAGCGGGCGGGATCTCCTACGAGCAGTACTTC. Translated, it gives CASSLAGGISYEQYF. The V and J genes are TRBV7-2 and TRBJ2-7; D perhaps matches TRBD2 (6 bases). The germline V and J ends were trimmed by 0 bases and 0 bases, with 9 bases remaining between them. The germline V gene has CDR1 SGHTA and CDR2 FQGNSA. CDR3 length: 15 amino acids.

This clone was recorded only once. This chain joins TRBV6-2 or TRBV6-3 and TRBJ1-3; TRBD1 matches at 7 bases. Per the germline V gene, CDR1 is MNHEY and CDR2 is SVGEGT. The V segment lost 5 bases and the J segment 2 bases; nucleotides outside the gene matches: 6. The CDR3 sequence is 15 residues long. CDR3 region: CASSAQGMAGNTIYF. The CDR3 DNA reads TGTGCCAGCAGTGCACAGGGGATGGCTGGAAACACCATATATTTT.

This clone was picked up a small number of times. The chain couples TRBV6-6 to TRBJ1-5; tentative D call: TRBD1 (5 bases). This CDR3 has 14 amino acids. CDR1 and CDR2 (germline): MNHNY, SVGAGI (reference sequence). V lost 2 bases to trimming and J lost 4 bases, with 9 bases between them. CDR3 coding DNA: TGTGCCAGCAGTTACGGGTCAGGGAATCAGCCCCAGCATTTT. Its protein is CASSYGSGNQPQHF.

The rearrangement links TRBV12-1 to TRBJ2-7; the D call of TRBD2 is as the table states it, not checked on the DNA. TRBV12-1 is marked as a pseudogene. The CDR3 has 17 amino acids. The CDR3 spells CASSRPEERKGEYEQYF. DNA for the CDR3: TGTGCCAGCAGCCGCCCTGAGGAGCGGAAGGGCGAGTACGAGCAGTACTTC.

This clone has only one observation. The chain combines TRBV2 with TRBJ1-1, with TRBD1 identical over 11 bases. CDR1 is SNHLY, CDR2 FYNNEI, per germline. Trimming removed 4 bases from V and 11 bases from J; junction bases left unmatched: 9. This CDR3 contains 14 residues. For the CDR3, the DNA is TGTGCCAGCAGTGCGGACAGGGGGCAGGTGGGTGCTTTCTTT. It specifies CASSADRGQVGAFF.

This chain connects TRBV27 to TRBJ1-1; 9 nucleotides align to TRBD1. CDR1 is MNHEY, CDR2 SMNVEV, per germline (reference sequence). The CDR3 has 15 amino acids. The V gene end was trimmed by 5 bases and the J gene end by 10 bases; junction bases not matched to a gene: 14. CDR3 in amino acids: CASSENPTGGGAAFF. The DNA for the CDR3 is TGTGCCAGCAGTGAGAACCCTACAGGGGGCGGTGCAGCTTTCTTT.

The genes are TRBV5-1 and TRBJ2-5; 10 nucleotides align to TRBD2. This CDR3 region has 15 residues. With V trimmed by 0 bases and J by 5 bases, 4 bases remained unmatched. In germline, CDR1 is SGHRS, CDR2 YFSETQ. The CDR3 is CASSLVASGSETQYF. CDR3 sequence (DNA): TGCGCCAGCAGCTTGGTTGCTAGCGGGAGTGAGACCCAGTACTTC.

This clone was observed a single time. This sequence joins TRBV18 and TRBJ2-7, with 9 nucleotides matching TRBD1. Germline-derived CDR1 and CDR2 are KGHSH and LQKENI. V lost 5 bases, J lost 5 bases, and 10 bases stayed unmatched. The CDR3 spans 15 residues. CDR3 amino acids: CASSSFDRGMNEQYF. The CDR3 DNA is TGTGCCAGCTCAAGCTTCGACAGGGGGATGAACGAGCAGTACTTC.

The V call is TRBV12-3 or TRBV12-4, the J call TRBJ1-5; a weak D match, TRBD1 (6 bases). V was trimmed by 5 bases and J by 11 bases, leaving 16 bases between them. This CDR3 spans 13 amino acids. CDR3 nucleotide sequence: TGTGCCAGCAGTAAGGACAGTGAAAGAGCCCAGCATTTT. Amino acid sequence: CASSKDSERAQHF.

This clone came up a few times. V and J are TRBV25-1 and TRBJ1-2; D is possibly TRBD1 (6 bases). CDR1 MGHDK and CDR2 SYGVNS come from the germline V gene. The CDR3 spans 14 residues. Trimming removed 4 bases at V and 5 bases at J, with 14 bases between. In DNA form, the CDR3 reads TGTGCCAGCAGTGCCCCCGAACAGGGATATGGCTACACCTTC. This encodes CASSAPEQGYGYTF.

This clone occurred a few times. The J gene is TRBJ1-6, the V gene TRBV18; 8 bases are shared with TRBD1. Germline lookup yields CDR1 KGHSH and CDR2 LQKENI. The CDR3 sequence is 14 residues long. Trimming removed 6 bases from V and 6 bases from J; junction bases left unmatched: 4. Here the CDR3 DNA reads TGTGCCAGCTCCCCGGGACAGGCTAATTCACCCCTCCACTTT. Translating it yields CASSPGQANSPLHF.

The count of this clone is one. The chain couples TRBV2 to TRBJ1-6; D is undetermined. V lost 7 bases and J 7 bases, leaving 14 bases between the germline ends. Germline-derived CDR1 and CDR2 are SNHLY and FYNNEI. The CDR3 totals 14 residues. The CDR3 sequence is CASTWTGINSPLHF. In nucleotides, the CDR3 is TGTGCCAGCACCTGGACCGGGATAAATTCACCCCTCCACTTT.

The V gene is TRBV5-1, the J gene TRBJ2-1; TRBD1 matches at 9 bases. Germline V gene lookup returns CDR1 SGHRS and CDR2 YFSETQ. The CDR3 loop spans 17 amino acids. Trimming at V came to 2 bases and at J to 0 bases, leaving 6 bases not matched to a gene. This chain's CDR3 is CASSLQGAGSSYNEQFF. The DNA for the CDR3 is TGCGCCAGCAGCTTACAGGGGGCTGGCAGCTCCTACAATGAGCAGTTCTTC.